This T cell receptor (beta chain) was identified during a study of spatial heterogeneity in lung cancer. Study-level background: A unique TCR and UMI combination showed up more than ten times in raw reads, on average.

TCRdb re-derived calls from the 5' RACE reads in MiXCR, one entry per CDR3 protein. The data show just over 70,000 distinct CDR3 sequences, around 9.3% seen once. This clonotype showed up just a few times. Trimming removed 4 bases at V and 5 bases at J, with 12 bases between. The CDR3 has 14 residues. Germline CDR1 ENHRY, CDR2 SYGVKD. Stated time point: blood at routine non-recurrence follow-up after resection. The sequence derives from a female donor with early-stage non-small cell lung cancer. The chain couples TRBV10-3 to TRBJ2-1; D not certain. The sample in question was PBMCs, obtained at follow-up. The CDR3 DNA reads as TGTGCCATCAGTGTATCCGGGCCAAACAATGAGCAGTTCTTC. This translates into CAISVSGPNNEQFF.